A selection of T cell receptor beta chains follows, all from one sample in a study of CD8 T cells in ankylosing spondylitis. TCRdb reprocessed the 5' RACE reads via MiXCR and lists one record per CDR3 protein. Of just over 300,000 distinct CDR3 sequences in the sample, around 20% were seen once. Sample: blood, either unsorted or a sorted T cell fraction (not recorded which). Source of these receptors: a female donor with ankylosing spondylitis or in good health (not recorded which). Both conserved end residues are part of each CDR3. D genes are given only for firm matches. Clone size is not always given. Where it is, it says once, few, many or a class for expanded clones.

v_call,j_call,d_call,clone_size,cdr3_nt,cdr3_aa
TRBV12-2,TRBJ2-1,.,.,TGTGCAAGTCGCTTTAAAAATGCAGGGGATCCTTACAATGAGCAGTTCTTC,CASRFKNAGDPYNEQFF
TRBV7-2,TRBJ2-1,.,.,TGTGCCAGCAGCTTACCGGGACGGGAGTTCTTC,CASSLPGREFF
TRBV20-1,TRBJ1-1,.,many,TGCAGTGCTAGTTGGGCGGTAAAGGACACTGAAGCTTTCTTT,CSASWAVKDTEAFF
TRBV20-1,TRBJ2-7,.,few,TGCAGTGCTAGATTGGTAGCGACCTACGAGCAGTACTTC,CSARLVATYEQYF
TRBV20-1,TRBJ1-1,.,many,TGCAGTGCTAGCGCACCAGGAGCAAACACTGAAGCTTTCTTT,CSASAPGANTEAFF
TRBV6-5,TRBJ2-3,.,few,TGTGCCAGCAGTTGGCCCTTAGCGGACTCCACAGATACGCAGTATTTT,CASSWPLADSTDTQYF
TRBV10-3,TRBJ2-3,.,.,TGTGCCATCAAGGCCCTGGGGAGCACAGATACGCAGTATTTT,CAIKALGSTDTQYF
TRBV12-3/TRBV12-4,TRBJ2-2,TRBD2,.,TGTGCCAGCACCCGGACTAGCGCCACCGGGGAGCTGTTTTTT,CASTRTSATGELFF
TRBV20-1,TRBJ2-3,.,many,TGCAGTGCTAGTGTGATCAGTCGTGGGGATACGCAGTATTTT,CSASVISRGDTQYF
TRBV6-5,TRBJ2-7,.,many,TGTGCCAGCAGTTACTCCCGGCAGGGCTCCTACGAGCAGTACTTC,CASSYSRQGSYEQYF
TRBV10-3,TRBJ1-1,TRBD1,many,TGTGCCATCAGCCGGACAGGGAGAGGTACTGAAGCTTTCTTT,CAISRTGRGTEAFF
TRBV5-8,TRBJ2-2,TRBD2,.,TGTGCCAGCAGCGCCACCGGGACTAGCAACACCGGGGAGCTGTTTTTT,CASSATGTSNTGELFF
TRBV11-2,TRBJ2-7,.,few,TGTGCCAGCAGCGCAAACAGGGCTGGGTACGAGCAGTACTTC,CASSANRAGYEQYF
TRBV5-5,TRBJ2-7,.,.,TGTGCCAGCAGCTTGACCGGACAGTCCTACGAGCAGTACTTC,CASSLTGQSYEQYF
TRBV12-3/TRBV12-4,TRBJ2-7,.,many,TGTGCCAGCAGTTTTGGCCCCGCGGATGAGCAGTACTTC,CASSFGPADEQYF
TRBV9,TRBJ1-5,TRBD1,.,TGTGCCAGCAGCGTGGGGACAGGGATACAGCCCCAGCATTTT,CASSVGTGIQPQHF
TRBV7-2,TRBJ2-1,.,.,TGTGCCAGCAGCCCAGGTAACTTGAGGAGAGGTGAGCAGTTCTTC,CASSPGNLRRGEQFF
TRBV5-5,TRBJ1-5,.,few,TGTGCCAGCAGCTTATGGAAGAGCAATCAGCCCCAGCATTTT,CASSLWKSNQPQHF
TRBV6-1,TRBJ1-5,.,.,TGTGCCAGCAGTGAAGTAGGGAGGGGCCAGCCCCAGCATTTT,CASSEVGRGQPQHF
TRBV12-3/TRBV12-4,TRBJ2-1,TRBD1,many,TGTGCCAGTTTACCCCGGGACAGCCTTTACAATGAGCAGTTCTTC,CASLPRDSLYNEQFF
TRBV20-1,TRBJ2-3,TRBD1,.,TGCAGTGCCCAGACAGGGGGGGGTGATACGCAGTATTTT,CSAQTGGGDTQYF
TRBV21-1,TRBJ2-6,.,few,TGTGCCAGCAGCAAAGGGGGCGTCCCTGGGGCCAACGTCCTGACTTTC,CASSKGGVPGANVLTF
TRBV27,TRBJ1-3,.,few,TGTGCCAGCAGTCTGTACCGAAGCTCTGGAAACACCATATATTTT,CASSLYRSSGNTIYF